This T cell receptor (beta chain) was sequenced in a study of cytomegalovirus exposure and HLA in healthy donors. The CDR3 runs 13 residues. CDR1 and CDR2 from the germline V gene are MNHEY and SVGAGI. On this clone itself: Its antigen is not known. One end of the junction varies from germline; a read error may be responsible.

Amplification used 60 Vbeta primers and 13 Jbeta primers. Measured with immunoSEQ multiplex PCR; TCRdb has only the in-frame clones, and not every one. The sample carries under 70,000 clones, 68% recorded once. Findings and limits, study-wide: Previous analysis showed most TCR beta V segments were productive about 87% or about 30% of the time.

The material sequenced was PBMCs. The genes are TRBV6-5 and TRBJ1-6; D is perhaps TRBD1 (5 bases). This TCR derives from a woman in her 30s in good health and CMV-seronegative. The CDR3 here is CASSEAGEGPWDF. In DNA form, the CDR3 reads TGTGCCAGCAGTGAAGCGGGGGAGGGCCCTTGGGATTTT.